Presented here are 10 T cell receptor beta chains from one specimen sequenced in a study of CD8 T cells in ankylosing spondylitis. These TCRs are of unknown antigen specificity. A single record per CDR3 protein comes from TCRdb applying MiXCR to the 5' RACE reads. The sample lists around 770,000 distinct CDR3 sequences; about 12% were seen once. Study observations and caveats: A TCR beta motif of about 8 highly homologous variants seemed to mark ankylosing spondylitis blood.

Sequencing input: blood, either unsorted or a sorted T cell fraction (not recorded which). The receptors originated from a male donor with ankylosing spondylitis.

This clonotype has just a few counts. The rearrangement uses TRBV2 and TRBJ1-1, with D possibly being TRBD1 (5 bases). This CDR3 is built from 14 residues. V was pared by 7 bases and J by 5 bases, with 17 bases between. Germline CDR1 is SNHLY and CDR2 is FYNNEI. CDR3 coding DNA: TGTGCCAGCAATCTGGGGGTCCGGGTTACTGAAGCTTTCTTT. Encoded protein: CASNLGVRVTEAFF.

This clonotype showed up just a few times. The chain uses TRBV4-2 and TRBJ2-2; either TRBD1 or TRBD2 may fit D (5 bases each). This CDR3 has 17 amino acids. Trimming removed 3 bases at V and 1 base at J, with 15 bases between. Germline V gene sequence: CDR1 LGHNA, CDR2 YNFKEQ. CDR3 loop: CASSHSRDRGNTGELFF. The CDR3 region has the DNA TGTGCCAGCAGCCATTCTCGGGACCGTGGGAACACCGGGGAGCTGTTTTTT.

The chain carries TRBV20-1 and TRBJ2-2, with TRBD2 as a possible D gene (6 bases). V was cut by 3 bases and J by 6 bases, with 20 bases left in between. From germline, CDR1 is DFQATT and CDR2 SNEGSKA (reference sequence). The CDR3 length is 16 residues. This CDR3 reads CSASHRATSFPGELFF. The CDR3 DNA reads as TGCAGTGCTAGCCACCGCGCCACTAGCTTCCCCGGGGAGCTGTTTTTT.

This clonotype was observed many times. The genes are TRBV6-5 and TRBJ1-2; D might be TRBD1 (5 bases). The CDR3 contains 15 residues. Germline CDR1 MNHEY, CDR2 SVGAGI. V shed 6 bases and J shed 8 bases, with 22 bases lying between them. DNA for the CDR3: TGTGCCAGCAGACCGCGGGAGGGAACCGGGGGAGGCTACACCTTC. Protein: CASRPREGTGGGYTF.

This clonotype came up a few times. The rearrangement uses TRBV20-1 and TRBJ2-2; D gene ambiguous. Germline V gene lookup returns CDR1 DFQATT and CDR2 SNEGSKA (reference sequence). The V end was cut by 2 bases, the J end by 2 bases, with 9 bases between. The CDR3 has 14 residues. This CDR3 reads CSARQHANTGELFF. Here the CDR3 DNA reads TGCAGTGCTAGACAACACGCCAACACCGGGGAGCTGTTTTTT.

In this sample, this clonotype turned up a few times. The CDR3 region is CSARDPGQGYGYTF. The CDR3 bases are TGCAGTGCTAGAGATCCCGGACAGGGCTATGGCTACACCTTC. The chain joins TRBV20-1 to TRBJ1-2, with TRBD1 matching over 8 bases. CDR1 and CDR2 (germline): DFQATT, SNEGSKA (reference sequence). V lost 0 bases to trimming and J lost 4 bases; unmatched junction nucleotides: 4. CDR3 length: 14 amino acids.

This clonotype was seen repeatedly, ten times or more. The gene calls are TRBV18 and TRBJ2-3; D is unresolved. V lost 6 bases to trimming and J lost 0 bases, with 13 bases between them. This CDR3 spans 15 amino acids. Germline CDR1 KGHSH, CDR2 LQKENI. CDR3 DNA sequence: TGTGCCAGCTCCGTGGCCATCTTAAGCACAGATACGCAGTATTTT. This codes for CASSVAILSTDTQYF.

Ten or more counts support this clonotype. The chain's CDR3 is CASSHRGTGELFF. In nucleotides, the CDR3 is TGTGCCAGCAGCCACAGAGGAACCGGGGAGCTGTTTTTT. The rearrangement links TRBV5-6 to TRBJ2-2; D is ambiguous. Germline CDR1 reads SGHDT; CDR2 reads YYEEEE. Trimming shortened V by 4 bases and J by 5 bases, and 9 bases separated the two germline ends. The CDR3 covers 13 residues.

The chain couples TRBV20-1 to TRBJ2-3; D possibly corresponds to TRBD2 (6 bases). Germline CDR1 DFQATT, CDR2 SNEGSKA (reference sequence). V was cut by 6 bases and J by 2 bases, with 15 bases left in between. The CDR3 has 14 residues. The CDR3 nucleotides read TGCAGTGCCTTCTGGGCTAGCGCCACAGATACGCAGTATTTT. Translating gives CSAFWASATDTQYF.

The chain has TRBV5-1 and TRBJ2-7; the match to TRBD1 covers 11 bases. Trimming cost V 4 bases and J 7 bases; bases outside gene matches: 10. From germline, CDR1 is SGHRS and CDR2 YFSETQ. The CDR3 is 15 amino acids. This chain's CDR3 is CASSPGTGGVGEQYF. In DNA form, the CDR3 reads TGCGCCAGCAGCCCGGGGACAGGGGGAGTCGGAGAGCAGTACTTC.